In its sample, the clone carrying this TCR beta chain was seen many times. An oligo carrying a UMI was ligated to the cDNA 3' end. First-round PCR used four to five cycles and beta primers RC1.1 and RC1.2 covering TRBC1 and TRBC2. TCRdb itself ran the UMI-ligation and nested PCR reads through MiXCR, one entry per CDR3 protein. Of approximately 54,000 distinct CDR3 sequences listed, 9.5% to 13% are singletons. Germline lookup yields CDR1 SGHRS and CDR2 YFSETQ. J lost 3 bases, V lost 4 bases, and 7 bases had no gene match. The CDR3 is made up of 14 amino acids. This record belongs to a study of quantifying T cell responses using KT2 cells. At the level of the study: cDNA was made from DNase-treated RNA using alpha and beta constant primers.

This receptor was identified in a human donor. The chain carries TRBV5-1 and TRBJ2-7; TRBD1 aligns across 7 bases. What was sequenced was PBMCs spiked with cells of the T cell clone KT2. CDR3 DNA sequence: TGCGCCAGCAGCCATAGGACAGGCGTCTACGAGCAGTACTTC. This translates into CASSHRTGVYEQYF.